Detailed here is one TCR beta chain. This entry belongs to a study of TIL therapy for anti-PD-1-resistant metastatic lung cancer. This was the immunoSEQ v3 assay. Sequencing was performed with immunoSEQ multiplex PCR; in TCRdb, only in-frame clones are kept and a portion is missing. This table has about 50,000 clones, 60% to 85% appearing once. This CDR3 is 13 amino acids long. V lost 3 bases and J lost 7, with 13 bases in between. Germline CDR1 is MNHEY and CDR2 is SMNVEV (reference sequence). Documented time point: pre-treatment sample, taken before nivolumab and TIL therapy. Pleural nodules or supraclavicular lymph nodes made up most of the excised metastases sampled.

The source was tumor tissue, collected at baseline. The chain is built from TRBV27 and TRBJ2-7; perhaps TRBD2 as D (5 bases). This clonotype was obtained from a person aged 25 to 80 with non-small cell lung cancer. DNA of the CDR3: TGTGCCAGCAGTTTTTCTGGGCCGGGGGAGCAGTACTTC. Amino acids: CASSFSGPGEQYF.